This TCR beta chain was retrieved from a study of vaccination and CD4 T cells after COVID-19 (dated by TCRdb to about 2022). With respect to the entire study: Every convalescent patient had a positive nasal swab PCR test for SARS-CoV-2, with mild disease in roughly 10 patients and severe disease in one. Six males and four females were included in the convalescent cohort, with two Hispanic individuals, seven Caucasians, two Asians and one multiracial person represented. Two doses of either the Pfizer-BioNTech BNT162b2 vaccine (n=8) or the Moderna mRNA-1273 vaccine (n=2) were administered to participants. Post-COVID blood samples from convalescent patients were collected a median of roughly 100 days after diagnosis, with a range of about 30 to 170 days. Post-vaccine blood samples were collected a median of around 10 weeks after the second vaccine dose, ranging from roughly 12 to 250 days. Overlapping spike peptide pools from SARS-CoV-2 and from the common cold coronaviruses HCoV-NL63, HCoV-OC43 and HCoV-229E were used as culture stimuli. As controls, cultures received a CEFX viral epitope pool (the positive control), an HIV-1 Nef peptide pool (the negative control), or no peptide at all. The spike-specific CD4+ TCR repertoire was compared before and after mRNA vaccination in over nine COVID-19 convalescent patients and a few infection-naive healthy vaccine recipients.

Library preparation employed PCR. TCR sequencing of DNA from cultured CD4+ T cells used the Oncomine TCR Beta short-read assay at the Johns Hopkins FTIC core. Genomic DNA was extracted from the cultured CD4+ T cells with the QIAamp micro DNA kit. The Oncomine TCR Beta libraries from cultured CD4+ T cells were pooled using unique dual indexes and then sequenced on an Illumina iSeq 100. The authors processed their data as follows. Non-productive sequences were removed, and CDR3s not starting with C, not ending with F or W, or shorter than 7 amino acids were discarded. Antigen-specific clonotypes were identified with the MANAFEST web application by comparing peptide-stimulated wells with reference and other culture wells. For a clone to be called positive, the clone needed an FDR below 0.05, an odds ratio above 5, and a productive frequency above 0.1% in at least two of three replicate wells. Clonotypes that were significantly expanded in both SARS-CoV-2 spike wells and at least one common cold coronavirus spike condition were defined as cross-reactive. Using R version 3.6.1, CDR3 homology was evaluated through Levenshtein distances (stringdist) along with unrooted phylogenetic trees (ape). TCRdb took the public reads, trimmed them with fastp at Q25, ran MiXCR for clone calling and kept in-frame beta chains. Each CDR3 protein appears once, grouped with its most common genes and DNA. TCRdb's processing, not the authors' own work, is the source of the V and J calls. The sample table shows fewer than 25,000 distinct CDR3 sequences, and over 45% are seen once. Roughly 4.2% of the sample is held by the ten biggest clonotypes.

Sample treatment or condition, as interpreted from the label and publication: 10-day PBMC culture with coronavirus spike peptide pools or control peptides (ViraFEST assay). The ViraFEST assay was used in the study, in which antigen-specific T cells were expanded with peptide pools and expanded clonotypes were subsequently identified by TCR sequencing. The convalescent patients' positive SARS-CoV-2 PCR tests were from March to December 2020, which was before the Alpha, Beta and Delta variants emerged in the United States. Each well held roughly 2.2 million PBMCs cultured in IMDM containing around 5% human AB serum and approximately 10 IU/ml IL-2, with 10 ug/ml peptide pools added. Half of the culture medium was replaced with fresh IL-2-containing medium on days 3 and 7. After 10 days of culture, CD4+ T cells were isolated by negative selection using the EasySep CD4+ T cell isolation kit. Ficoll-Paque Plus gradient centrifugation was used to isolate PBMCs from whole blood, and the isolated PBMCs were then either used fresh or cryopreserved at -140C. Each culture condition was generally run in triplicate wells.

This clonotype has more than one count but fewer than ten. Its antigen is unknown. No base qualities exist here, and no much larger clone lies one base off it. CDR1 and CDR2 (MNHNS, SASEGT) derive from the germline V gene. The CDR3 measures 12 amino acids from cysteine to phenylalanine. The retained sequence is limited to the CDR3, 36 bases, with the frame set at the first base. The V and J ends are trimmed by 6 bases and 10 bases, leaving 13 bases between them. Study-wide findings and limitations: The number of convalescent patients in the study was relatively small, and the study did not examine early timepoints following natural infection. Although the median number of SARS-CoV-2-reactive clonotypes went up from roughly 20 after infection to 38 after vaccination, the increase was not significant. In convalescent patients, a median 86.3% of post-vaccine SARS-CoV-2-reactive clones were detected only after vaccination, and vaccine-specific priming was suggested by this finding. In convalescent patients, nearly all vaccine-specific clones (304 of 307) were found to be mono-reactive for SARS-CoV-2 spike rather than cross-reactive with common cold coronaviruses.

This TCR was recovered from a human donor who had recovered from COVID-19. The sample consisted of CD4+ T cells from blood, cultured in vitro. The rearrangement combines TRBV6-1 with TRBJ1-3; the D gene lacks a confident call. The CDR3 region reads CASRDFRPTIYF. The DNA sequence follows: TGTGCCAGCAGAGACTTCCGTCCAACCATATATTTT.